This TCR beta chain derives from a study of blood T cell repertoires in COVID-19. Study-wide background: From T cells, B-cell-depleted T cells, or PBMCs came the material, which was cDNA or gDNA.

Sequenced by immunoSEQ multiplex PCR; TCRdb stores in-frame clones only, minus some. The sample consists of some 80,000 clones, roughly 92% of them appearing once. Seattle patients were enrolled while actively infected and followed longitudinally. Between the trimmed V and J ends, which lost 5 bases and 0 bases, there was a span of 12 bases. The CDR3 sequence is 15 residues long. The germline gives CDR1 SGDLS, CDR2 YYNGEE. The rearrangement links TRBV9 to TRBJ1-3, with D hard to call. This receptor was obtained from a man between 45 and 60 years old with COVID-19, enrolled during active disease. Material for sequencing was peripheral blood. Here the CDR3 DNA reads TGTGCCAGCAGTCCTACTTTTCACTCTGGAAACACCATATATTTT. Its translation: CASSPTFHSGNTIYF. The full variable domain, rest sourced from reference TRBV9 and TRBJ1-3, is DSGVTQTPKHLITATGQRVTLRCSPRSGDLSVYWYQQSLDQGLQFLIQYYNGEERAKGNILERFSAQQFPDLHSELNLSSLELGDSALYFCASSPTFHSGNTIYFGEGSWLTVV.